Below, 14 T cell receptor beta chains from the same sample are listed, as sequenced in a study of siplizumab effects on memory and regulatory T cells. The assay was immunoSEQ multiplex PCR, and TCRdb's table has in-frame clones only and misses some. The sample lists thousands of clones, approximately 35% occurring once. The cells of the mixed lymphocyte reaction underwent a roughly 6-day coculture at 37°C. Antigens of these TCRs are unknown. Sequencing was done on a sample of CFSE-low (dividing) CD8+ T cells sorted from an allogeneic mixed lymphocyte reaction. These receptors were obtained from a human donor in good health; the cells came from an allogeneic mixed lymphocyte reaction.

By frequency in the sample, this clone is medium-sized. The chain recombines TRBV7-9 with TRBJ2-7; D tentatively fits TRBD1 or TRBD2 (7 bases each). CDR1 SEHNR and CDR2 FQNEAQ come from the germline V gene (reference sequence). The CDR3 length is 13 residues. Trimming cost V 6 bases and J 3 bases, with 12 bases left between them. The CDR3: CASRGGTVYEQYF. The CDR3 DNA reads as TGTGCCAGCAGGGGAGGGACAGTCTACGAGCAGTACTTC.

This clone came up a few times. The genes are TRBV30 and TRBJ1-5; D perhaps matches TRBD1 (6 bases). CDR1 is GTSNPN and CDR2 is SVGIG in the germline V gene (reference sequence). This CDR3 contains 14 residues. Trimming pared 0 bases from V and 5 bases from J, leaving 11 bases between. CDR3 residues: CAWSVGAGDQPQHF. In DNA, the CDR3 is TGTGCCTGGAGTGTAGGGGCAGGGGATCAGCCCCAGCATTTT.

This chain uses TRBV4-1 with TRBJ1-4; D is ambiguous. CDR3 length: 15 residues. CDR1 MGHRA and CDR2 YSYEKL come from the germline V gene. V shed 0 bases and J shed 7 bases, with 12 bases lying between them. The CDR3 DNA sequence: TGCGCCAGCAGCCAAGATAGAGTTCGACCTGAAAAACTGTTTTTT. Translation: CASSQDRVRPEKLFF.

The chain couples TRBV5-1 to TRBJ2-1, with D possibly being TRBD2 (6 bases). There are 16 residues in the CDR3. The germline gives CDR1 SGHRS, CDR2 YFSETQ. The V end lost 4 bases, the J end lost 3 bases, and 17 bases lay between the germline ends. In DNA form, the CDR3 reads TGCGCCAGCAGCCCCCGTCCGGGGGATGACTACAATGAGCAGTTCTTC. It encodes CASSPRPGDDYNEQFF.

The chain links TRBV27 to TRBJ2-7; D call uncertain. Germline V CDR1 and CDR2: MNHEY, SMNVEV (reference sequence). The CDR3 contains 13 residues. Trimming removed 4 bases at V and 2 bases at J, with 9 bases between. DNA for the CDR3: TGTGCCAGCAGTTCCCGACGGGCCTACGAGCAGTACTTC. This encodes CASSSRRAYEQYF.

The chain carries TRBV5-2 and TRBJ1-2. TRBV5-2 is annotated as a pseudogene. This CDR3 comprises 13 residues. The CDR3 loop reads CASSQGGTYGYTF. In DNA form, the CDR3 reads TGCGCCAGCAGCCAAGGAGGGACCTATGGCTACACCTTC.

Sample share makes this clone medium-sized. J is TRBJ1-1 and V is TRBV27; D is unresolved. Germline-derived CDR1 and CDR2 are MNHEY and SMNVEV (reference sequence). The CDR3 loop spans 15 amino acids. V lost 1 base, J lost 0 bases, and 9 bases lay in between. CDR3 in amino acids: CASSLYPGLNTEAFF. The DNA for the CDR3 is TGTGCCAGCAGTTTATACCCAGGTTTGAACACTGAAGCTTTCTTT.

Within the sample, this clone is medium-sized (0.01 to 0.1%). V gene TRBV4-2 combines with J gene TRBJ1-1; tentatively, D is TRBD1 (5 bases). The CDR3 is 17 residues long. V lost 1 base and J lost 1, with 16 bases in between. Germline assignment: CDR1 LGHNA and CDR2 YNFKEQ. The CDR3 nucleotides are TGTGCCAGCAGCCAAGTAGCCCTGGGACGGGAGAACACTGAAGCTTTCTTT. Protein: CASSQVALGRENTEAFF.

V usage is TRBV5-6 and J usage is TRBJ1-1; 8 nucleotides align to TRBD1. J lost 3 bases, V lost 4 bases, and 14 bases had no gene match. This CDR3 region has 17 residues. Germline V gives CDR1 SGHDT, CDR2 YYEEEE. CDR3 nucleotide sequence: TGTGCCAGCAGCCCTGGTCGTGGACAGGGACGTTACACTGAAGCTTTCTTT. As protein: CASSPGRGQGRYTEAFF.

This clone qualifies as large. The chain has TRBV29-1 and TRBJ2-7; perhaps TRBD2 as D (5 bases). The length of the CDR3 is 12 residues. Looked up from germline, CDR1 is SQVTM and CDR2 is ANQGSEA. The V gene lost 6 bases and the J gene lost 7 bases, with 16 bases spanning the gap. The CDR3 nucleotides read TGCAGCGTGATAGAGCGAGGGAGTGAGCAGTACTTC. It is translated as CSVIERGSEQYF.

This rearrangement joins TRBV27 to TRBJ2-7, with D possibly being TRBD1 (6 bases). CDR1 MNHEY and CDR2 SMNVEV come from the germline V gene (reference sequence). Between the trimmed V and J ends, which lost 2 bases and 2 bases, there was a span of 16 bases. The length of the CDR3 is 16 residues. Here the CDR3 DNA reads TGTGCCAGCAGTTTAAATGTCGGGGACATCACCTACGAGCAGTACTTC. Residues: CASSLNVGDITYEQYF.

J is TRBJ2-1 and V is TRBV19; TRBD1 aligns across 7 bases. Trimming cost V 3 bases and J 5 bases; bases outside gene matches: 7. Germline V gene lookup returns CDR1 LNHDA and CDR2 SQIVND (reference sequence). The CDR3 is made up of 15 amino acids. The CDR3 DNA reads as TGTGCCAGTAGTATCAGGGACAGCCCTAACAATGAGCAGTTCTTC. It yields the protein CASSIRDSPNNEQFF.

This clone has a handful of counts. The chain links TRBV11-2 to TRBJ1-5; TRBD1 matches 7 bases. CDR3 length: 15 amino acids. Per the germline V gene, CDR1 is SGHAT and CDR2 is FQNNGV. The junction had 11 bases not matched to a gene; V was cut back by 5 bases and J by 7 bases. DNA for the CDR3: TGTGCCAGCAGCGCCGCAGGGGGGACAGCCCAGCCCCAGCATTTT. This translates into CASSAAGGTAQPQHF. Together with reference TRBV11-2 and TRBJ1-5, the CDR3 gives the full variable domain: EAGVAQSPRYKIIEKRQSVAFWCNPISGHATLYWYQQILGQGPKLLIQFQNNGVVDDSQLPKDRFSAERLKGVDSTLKIQPAKLEDSAVYLCASSAAGGTAQPQHFGDGTRLSIL.

CDR3: CASSLEGTDEQFF. Written as DNA, the CDR3 is TGTGCCAGCAGCTTAGAAGGGACAGATGAGCAGTTCTTC. The chain has TRBV7-9 and TRBJ2-1; 7 nucleotides line up with TRBD1. Germline loops: CDR1 SEHNR, CDR2 FQNEAQ (reference sequence). The CDR3 runs to 13 residues. V dropped 1 base and J dropped 8; count of bases not matched to a gene: 2.